The rows below give T cell receptor beta chains drawn from one sample of a study of blood T cell repertoires in COVID-19. Data came from immunoSEQ multiplex PCR; TCRdb stores just in-frame clones and leaves some out. Here the sample spans over 200,000 clones, 91% being singletons. The source material was peripheral blood. Source of these receptors: a person aged 18-35 years with COVID-19, enrolled during active disease. CDR3s include the opening cysteine and the closing phenylalanine or tryptophan. A D gene is named only where the DNA matches it firmly.

D gene,V gene,J gene,CDR3 protein
TRBD1,TRBV3-1/TRBV3-2,TRBJ2-7,CASSRGQGRANEQYF
TRBD2,TRBV6-5,TRBJ2-5,CASSLGGDQETQYF
TRBD1,TRBV19,TRBJ1-1,CASQPGTGGNTEAFF
TRBD1,TRBV3-1/TRBV3-2,TRBJ2-7,CASSSIWTGAYEQYF
TRBD1,TRBV29-1,TRBJ1-3,CSALGDSSGNTIYF
TRBD1,TRBV6-1,TRBJ1-2,CASSERTGGSYGYTF
TRBD2,TRBV18,TRBJ2-1,CASSPPSSGRGNEQFF
-,TRBV20-1,TRBJ1-6,CSAPPFRPLHF
-,TRBV6-4,TRBJ2-2,CASSDSTNTGELFF
TRBD2,TRBV2,TRBJ2-5,CASNLRTSGRSQETQYF
-,TRBV5-1,TRBJ2-7,CASSLVGGAYEQYF
-,TRBV11-2,TRBJ2-5,CASSLDIETQYF
-,TRBV18,TRBJ2-2,CASSGAVNTGELFF
TRBD1,TRBV7-9,TRBJ2-1,CASSRGQGHVDEQFF
TRBD1,TRBV19,TRBJ1-2,CASNRGADYGYTF
TRBD2,TRBV5-5,TRBJ2-1,CASSLAGGGSYNEQFF
-,TRBV28,TRBJ2-3,CASSFERWNPDTQYF
-,TRBV6-5,TRBJ1-2,CASSPPDTFSGYTF
-,TRBV6-6,TRBJ1-2,CASRWGDNGYTF
TRBD1,TRBV28,TRBJ2-7,CASSSQDRGPYEQYF
-,TRBV10-2,TRBJ2-7,CASSESIGGASGEQYF
-,TRBV19,TRBJ2-3,CASKWGAGTDTQYF
TRBD2,TRBV6-5,TRBJ2-7,CASSYTASGSEEQYF
TRBD2,TRBV6-5,TRBJ2-2,CASLAGGELFF
-,TRBV28,TRBJ1-5,CASPEGGLSNQPQHF
TRBD2,TRBV5-5,TRBJ2-3,CASSSSTRGSAFTDTQYF
-,TRBV12-3/TRBV12-4,TRBJ2-7,CASSLRGEQYF